Shown below are 26 T cell receptor beta chains from a single sample sequenced in a study of human T cells and chemical hapten exposure (dated by TCRdb to the early 2020s). The time point label on this specimen signifies: pre-sensitization, week 0. The treatment or condition label, as the study defines it: therapeutic diphenylcyclopropenone sensitization with weekly scalp DPC. The library was obtained by RACE. Sequencer: NextSeq 500. TCRdb reprocessed the public reads (quality trimming at Q25 with fastp, clone calling with MiXCR) and kept in-frame beta chains. Rows matching on CDR3 protein sequence are summarized as one entry with the most common DNA and genes. This sample comprises 300,000 to 450,000 distinct CDR3 sequences, 5% to 6.5% of them detected only once. Together, the top ten hold around 8% of the sample. Sample: whole blood, taken in connection with sensitization to the hapten diphenylcyclopropenone (DPC). The receptors come from a woman between 18 and 29 years old with alopecia areata. Some clones in this sample may be carry-over from other donors' samples.

This clonotype was picked up many times. This rearrangement joins TRBV12-3 or TRBV12-4 to TRBJ2-5; D possibly corresponds to TRBD2 (7 bases). Deletions cut 5 bases from V and 5 bases from J, with 21 bases between. The CDR3 is made up of 16 amino acids. The DNA of the CDR3 is TGTGCCAGCAGTCCCGGAGGGGGGGGGCTAGCTGAGACCCAGTACTTC. Protein sequence: CASSPGGGGLAETQYF.

In regard to this clonotype: The germline gene is not matched at one end of the junction; a read error may be the cause. The chain joins TRBV24-1 to TRBJ1-6; no definite D call. The CDR3 loop spans 11 amino acids. CDR1 and CDR2 from the germline V gene are KGHDR and SFDVKD. The CDR3 loop is CATKPGRPPHF. The CDR3, as DNA: TGTGCCACCAAACCGGGTCGGCCCCCCCACTTT.

This clonotype was counted only a few times. The chain uses TRBV6-1 and TRBJ2-5; perhaps TRBD2 as D (5 bases). The V end lost 7 bases, the J end lost 6 bases, and 21 bases lay between the germline ends. CDR1 MNHNS and CDR2 SASEGT come from the germline V gene. The length of the CDR3 is 15 residues. Here the CDR3 reads CASIAPLLEGQTQYF. DNA of the CDR3: TGTGCCAGCATCGCCCCCCTGCTTGAGGGTCAGACCCAGTACTTC.

A few counts support this clonotype. The chain recombines TRBV15 with TRBJ1-5; maybe TRBD1 (5 bases). V was clipped by 1 base and J by 3 bases, with 19 bases between them. The germline gives CDR1 LNHNV, CDR2 YYDKDF (reference sequence). The CDR3 length is 18 residues. For the CDR3, the DNA is TGTGCCACCAGCAGAGGTCCCTCCGGGGGGATTTTCAATCAGCCCCAGCATTTT. It codes for CATSRGPSGGIFNQPQHF. The full variable domain, with the rest looked up from reference TRBV15 and TRBJ1-5, is DAMVIQNPRYQVTQFGKPVTLSCSQTLNHNVMYWYQQKSSQAPKLLFHYYDKDFNNEADTPDNFQSRRPNTSFCFLDIRSPGLGDTAMYLCATSRGPSGGIFNQPQHFGDGTRLSIL.

In its sample, this clonotype was seen a few times. The chain recombines TRBV10-3 with TRBJ1-6, with D perhaps TRBD1 (5 bases). The CDR3 loop spans 16 amino acids. Per germline, CDR1 ENHRY and CDR2 SYGVKD. V lost 6 bases, J lost 6 bases, and 18 bases lay in between. As DNA, the CDR3 is TGTGCCATCAGCCACCGGGACCGCAACACTAATTCACCCCTCCACTTT. Amino acid sequence: CAISHRDRNTNSPLHF.

This chain joins TRBV30 and TRBJ1-5; D unresolved. Germline assignment: CDR1 GTSNPN and CDR2 SVGIG (reference sequence). This CDR3 contains 16 residues. The ends were cut back, 0 bases at V and 0 bases at J, with 12 bases in the middle. The CDR3 sequence is CAWSVRVTASNQPQHF. In nucleotides, the CDR3 is TGTGCCTGGAGTGTTCGGGTAACAGCTAGCAATCAGCCCCAGCATTTT. The entire variable domain, with the rest obtained from reference TRBV30 and TRBJ1-5, is as follows: SQTIHQWPATLVQPVGSPLSLECTVEGTSNPNLYWYRQAAGRGLQLLFYSVGIGQISSEVPQNLSASRPQDRQFILSSKKLLLSDSGFYLCAWSVRVTASNQPQHFGDGTRLSIL.

A few counts support this clonotype. This chain uses TRBV7-8 with TRBJ2-3; D gene unclear. The germline CDR1 and CDR2 sequences are SGHVS and FQNEAQ. This CDR3 is 16 amino acids long. The V end was cut by 8 bases, the J end by 0 bases, with 18 bases between. The CDR3 sequence is CASGWVAGTSTDTQYF. The CDR3, as DNA: TGTGCCAGCGGATGGGTGGCAGGCACTAGCACAGATACGCAGTATTTT.

There are many counts of this clonotype. The chain couples TRBV7-3 to TRBJ2-3; 9 nucleotides align to TRBD2. Germline V lookup: CDR1 SGHTA, CDR2 FQGTGA. This CDR3 is built from 15 residues. The V and J ends lost 4 bases and 2 bases, in that order; junction bases with no gene match: 4. The DNA of the CDR3 is TGTGCCAGCAGCTACGGACTAGCGAACACAGATACGCAGTATTTT. Amino acids: CASSYGLANTDTQYF.

This clonotype was seen many times. J is TRBJ2-6 and V is TRBV20-1; D gene ambiguous. The CDR3 runs to 14 residues. Between the trimmed V and J ends, which lost 0 bases and 3 bases, there was a span of 6 bases. Germline V gene lookup returns CDR1 DFQATT and CDR2 SNEGSKA (reference sequence). This chain's CDR3 is CSAREVGGANVLTF. For the CDR3, the DNA is TGCAGTGCTAGAGAAGTCGGTGGGGCCAACGTCCTGACTTTC.

This clonotype has a count of ten or more. The genes are TRBV7-2 and TRBJ2-1; D remains unclear. This CDR3 comprises 16 residues. Trimming cost V 0 bases and J 2 bases, with 11 bases left between them. CDR1 and CDR2 from the germline V gene are SGHTA and FQGNSA. This CDR3 is CASSLARSLAYNEQFF. The CDR3 DNA follows: TGTGCCAGCAGCTTAGCCCGTTCCTTAGCCTACAATGAGCAGTTCTTC.

Many counts were recorded for this clonotype. The chain carries TRBV2 and TRBJ2-1, with 12 nucleotides matching TRBD2. The CDR3 extends over 15 amino acids. Germline V gives CDR1 SNHLY, CDR2 FYNNEI. V was clipped by 11 bases and J by 9 bases; unmatched bases: 14. The CDR3 is CASCSLAGGLGEQFF. For the CDR3, the DNA is TGTGCCTCCTGTTCCCTAGCGGGGGGGCTGGGTGAGCAGTTCTTC.

This clonotype appeared many times. V is TRBV6-5 and J is TRBJ1-2; D is undetermined. The V gene lost 2 bases and the J gene lost 5 bases, with 9 bases spanning the gap. CDR1 and CDR2 (germline): MNHEY, SVGAGI. This CDR3 is built from 13 residues. The CDR3 nucleotides read TGTGCCAGCAGTTACGGTTCGACTTATGGCTACACCTTC. Protein: CASSYGSTYGYTF.

The gene calls are TRBV6-5 and TRBJ2-3, with D perhaps TRBD2 (5 bases). CDR1 is MNHEY, CDR2 SVGAGI, per germline. CDR3 length: 17 amino acids. Trimming took 5 bases from V and 1 from J, leaving 19 bases between them. The CDR3 sequence is CASSRDFASWGTDTQYF. In DNA, the CDR3 is TGTGCCAGCAGTCGCGACTTTGCTAGCTGGGGCACAGATACGCAGTATTTT.

The chain links TRBV12-3 or TRBV12-4 to TRBJ2-3; 8 bases are shared with TRBD2. Losses at the gene ends were 9 bases for V and 4 bases for J; bases not matched to a gene: 12. The CDR3 contains 15 residues. The CDR3 protein is CASRQERGRADTQYF. The CDR3 DNA reads as TGTGCCAGTCGACAGGAGCGGGGGAGGGCAGATACGCAGTATTTT.

This clonotype was seen repeatedly, ten times or more. The V call is TRBV21-1, the J call TRBJ1-1; no DNA check was done on the table's D call, TRBD1. TRBV21-1 constitutes a pseudogene. The length of the CDR3 is 13 residues. The CDR3 nucleotides are TGTGCCAGCAGCAACGGGGGAGACACTGAAGCTTTCTTT. It translates to CASSNGGDTEAFF.

This clonotype was recorded at least ten times. This chain joins TRBV6-2 or TRBV6-3 and TRBJ2-1; D ambiguous. The V gene lost 4 bases and the J gene lost 0 bases, with 10 bases spanning the gap. Germline CDR1 reads MNHEY; CDR2 reads SVGEGT. This CDR3 is built from 15 residues. CDR3 in DNA: TGTGCCAGCAGTTCCAGGACCAACTCCTACAATGAGCAGTTCTTC. Translating it yields CASSSRTNSYNEQFF.

This clonotype has at least ten counts. The rearrangement joins TRBV6-6 to TRBJ2-6; D is unclear. Trimming took 8 bases from V and 1 from J, leaving 12 bases between them. The germline V gene has CDR1 MNHNY and CDR2 SVGAGI (reference sequence). The CDR3 runs 15 residues. The CDR3 loop reads CASSSPGSGANVLTF. The CDR3 coding sequence is TGTGCCAGCTCCTCACCTGGTTCTGGGGCCAACGTCCTGACTTTC.

This clonotype was counted a single time. The chain carries TRBV6-1 and TRBJ2-7, with a weak D call TRBD1 (6 bases). Germline-derived CDR1 and CDR2 are MNHNS and SASEGT. The length of the CDR3 is 16 residues. V lost 1 base, J lost 0 bases, and 13 bases lay in between. CDR3 nucleotides: TGTGCCAGCAGTGAAGGGCTCAGGGGCTTCTCCTACGAGCAGTACTTC. Translated, it gives CASSEGLRGFSYEQYF.

This clonotype has ten or more counts. The V and J genes are TRBV3-1 and TRBJ1-2, with D hard to call. CDR3 length: 13 amino acids. V was pared by 4 bases and J by 4 bases, with 10 bases between. CDR1 and CDR2 from the germline V gene are LGHDT and YNNKEL (reference sequence). This chain's CDR3 is CASSLSGGYGYTF. CDR3 DNA sequence: TGTGCCAGCAGCCTCTCCGGCGGCTATGGCTACACCTTC.

This clonotype was found a few times. This chain connects TRBV28 to TRBJ2-1; the D gene could be TRBD1 or TRBD2 (5 bases each). Trimming cost V 5 bases and J 8 bases, with 16 bases left between them. This CDR3 has 14 residues. Germline CDR1 MDHEN, CDR2 SYDVKM. Here the CDR3 reads CASSPPGRTDEQFF. The DNA for the CDR3 is TGTGCCAGCAGTCCCCCGGGACGAACCGATGAGCAGTTCTTC.

This clonotype showed up just a few times. The V call is TRBV12-3 or TRBV12-4, the J call TRBJ2-3; 13 bases are a match to TRBD2. This CDR3 contains 15 residues. J was trimmed by 7 bases and V by 8 bases; bases with no gene match: 9. The CDR3 sequence is CASRPTSGGAYTQYF. The CDR3 region has the DNA TGTGCCAGCCGTCCCACTAGCGGGGGGGCGTATACGCAGTATTTT.

This clonotype has just a few counts. This sequence joins TRBV27 and TRBJ2-3; D is possibly TRBD2 (5 bases). The CDR3 loop spans 18 amino acids. The V end lost 5 bases, the J end lost 2 bases, and 23 bases lay between the germline ends. Per the germline V gene, CDR1 is MNHEY and CDR2 is SMNVEV (reference sequence). As DNA, the CDR3 is TGTGCCAGCAGTCCCTACAACTTGGGGAGCCTACACACAGATACGCAGTATTTT. It encodes CASSPYNLGSLHTDTQYF.

This clonotype came up many times. V and J are TRBV11-1 and TRBJ2-7; 12 bases are a match to TRBD1. Germline lookup yields CDR1 SGHAT and CDR2 FQDESV (reference sequence). The CDR3 loop spans 15 amino acids. V gave up 3 bases and J gave up 2 bases; unmatched junction bases: 2. The CDR3 DNA is TGTGCCAGCAGCTTTGGGACAGGGGGCACCTACGAGCAGTACTTC. Translating gives CASSFGTGGTYEQYF. The variable domain in full, completed from reference TRBV11-1 and TRBJ2-7, reads EAEVAQSPRYKITEKSQAVAFWCDPISGHATLYWYRQILGQGPELLVQFQDESVVDDSQLPKDRFSAERLKGVDSTLKIQPAELGDSAMYLCASSFGTGGTYEQYFGPGTRLTVT.

The chain is built from TRBV29-1 and TRBJ2-1; 10 bases map to TRBD1. The CDR3 sequence is 12 residues long. Germline lookup yields CDR1 SQVTM and CDR2 ANQGSEA. V lost 7 bases and J lost 4; bases outside the gene matches: 1. The CDR3: CSADRGYNEQFF. CDR3 DNA sequence: TGCAGCGCGGACAGGGGGTACAATGAGCAGTTCTTC.

This clonotype was seen ten or more times. This sequence joins TRBV18 and TRBJ2-3; the D gene is possibly TRBD2 (5 bases). The CDR3 spans 13 residues. The V end was cut by 10 bases, the J end by 6 bases, with 17 bases between. Looked up from germline, CDR1 is KGHSH and CDR2 is LQKENI. The CDR3 nucleotides read TGTGCCACCGAAGCGGCTGTGACGGATACGCAGTATTTT. It codes for CATEAAVTDTQYF.

This clonotype was observed many times. V and J are TRBV28 and TRBJ1-5; TRBD1 is a possible D gene (5 bases). The CDR3 consists of 15 residues. The germline V gene encodes CDR1 MDHEN and CDR2 SYDVKM. V shed 5 bases and J shed 1 base, with 12 bases lying between them. The CDR3 bases are TGTGCCAGCAGTCTTTACCGGGACAGCAATCAGCCCCAGCATTTT. Translating gives CASSLYRDSNQPQHF. The full variable domain, rest sourced from reference TRBV28 and TRBJ1-5, is DVKVTQSSRYLVKRTGEKVFLECVQDMDHENMFWYRQDPGLGLRLIYFSYDVKMKEKGDIPEGYSVSREKKERFSLILESASTNQTSMYLCASSLYRDSNQPQHFGDGTRLSIL.